The present TCR beta chain was sequenced within a study of T cells in Graves' hyperthyroidism and ophthalmopathy. Study-wide results and caveats: Most thyroid-expanded clonotypes above 0.001 were also found in blood.

Trimming cost V 4 bases and J 5 bases; bases outside gene matches: 12. CDR1 and CDR2 (germline): MNHEY, SVGAGI. The CDR3 loop spans 17 amino acids. As regards this clonotype: Its antigen is still unknown.

Amplified TCR beta CDR3 regions derived from RNA transcripts. HTBI primers were employed in a first-round RT-PCR of the TCR CDR3. TCRdb recomputed calls from the multiplex PCR reads with MiXCR, one row per CDR3 protein. The table shows under 350,000 distinct CDR3 sequences, with approximately 22% occurring only once. The V gene is TRBV6-5, the J gene TRBJ2-5; 11 bases are shared with TRBD2. The specimen sequenced was blood. This TCR was sampled from a woman aged 50 to 60 with Graves' hyperthyroidism. The CDR3, as DNA: TGTGCCAGCAGTTCCCCGCCCGTACTAGCGGGGGAGGAGACCCAGTACTTC. Residues: CASSSPPVLAGEETQYF.